The rows below give T cell receptor beta chains drawn from one sample of a study of shared clonotypes between healthy human individuals. This table comes from immunoSEQ multiplex PCR, and its TCRdb copy is limited to in-frame clones, with some not included. Counted here are approximately 2,300,000 clones, 85% to 95% occurring once; the ten biggest clones make up about 0.41%. The sample was naive CD4+ T cells from PBMCs. The receptor set was obtained from a man aged 18 to 29 in good health. Some clones in this sample may be carry-over from other donors' samples. The CDR3 runs from the conserved cysteine through the conserved F or W.

length,J,V,CDR3
14,-,TRBV11-3,CASSLGGDNYEQYF
17,TRBJ2-1,TRBV5-4,CASSPTSGIHSYNEQFF
14,TRBJ2-1,TRBV5-1,CASSLEGLYNEQFF
13,TRBJ2-7,TRBV18,CASSPQSNLEQYF
16,TRBJ1-1,TRBV5-1,CASSGGGGGPLTEAFF
13,TRBJ1-2,TRBV5-1,CASSLGERYGYTF
12,TRBJ2-1,TRBV7-2,CASSLAKNREFF
13,TRBJ2-5,TRBV5-1,CASSLVIAETQYF
15,TRBJ2-3,TRBV9,CASSVGGSGRDTQYF
12,TRBJ1-4,TRBV28,CASSSSHEKLFF
13,TRBJ2-6,TRBV6-1,CASSVTLGYVLTF
16,TRBJ2-3,TRBV5-1,CASSPRTSGPTDTQYF
16,TRBJ2-3,TRBV5-6,CASSLPGTTSTDTQYF
13,TRBJ2-5,TRBV12-5,CASGLVGSGRVYF
15,TRBJ2-5,TRBV2,CASRDPGGRTGTQYF
15,TRBJ2-1,TRBV7-3,CASSLTRDPHNEQFF
15,TRBJ2-1,TRBV28,CASSPGGRGENEQFF
18,TRBJ2-4,TRBV4-1,CASSQGPGRGVAKNIQYF
12,TRBJ1-2,TRBV6-5,CASSNQGGGYTF
15,TRBJ2-7,TRBV18,CASSPGLAGPYEQYF
13,TRBJ2-7,TRBV7-2,CASSLAQDRGQYF
17,TRBJ1-4,TRBV25-1,CASSVGGRGEANEKLFF
15,TRBJ1-1,TRBV6-1,CASSEGQGARPEAFF
15,TRBJ1-1,TRBV5-1,CASSLVGVQDTEAFF
16,TRBJ2-1,TRBV7-2,CASSTTSGRVNNEQFF
17,TRBJ2-1,TRBV7-2,CASSQQGLAGNYNEQFF
10,TRBJ2-5,TRBV29-1,CVTGQETQYF
13,TRBJ1-1,TRBV6-1,CASSELGFTEAFF
16,TRBJ1-1,TRBV9,CASSPRTGGMNTEAFF
15,TRBJ2-5,TRBV11-2,CASSFTGAQGETQYF
16,TRBJ2-7,TRBV10-3,CATLTQPGQGAYEQYF
13,TRBJ2-5,TRBV29-1,CSTRLAAQETQYF
13,TRBJ1-5,TRBV12-5,CASGLGPGQPQHF
14,TRBJ2-2,TRBV11-3,CASSPRQGTGELFF
15,TRBJ2-2,TRBV9,CASSVTPRDTGELFF
16,TRBJ1-5,TRBV7-2,CASSLSSTGSNQPQHF
15,TRBJ2-7,TRBV7-9,CASSLEGGLLYEQYF
14,TRBJ2-5,TRBV5-1,CASSFRSVVETQYF
12,TRBJ1-5,TRBV2,CASSGGNQPQHF
14,TRBJ1-4,TRBV2,CASSDEQGGEKLFF
12,TRBJ1-1,TRBV28,CASSLGTTEAFF
12,TRBJ2-2,TRBV5-1,CASSNIPGELFF
14,TRBJ2-3,TRBV7-9,CAGSTGGGTDTQYF
14,TRBJ2-1,TRBV7-9,CASSLPQRNNEQFF
13,TRBJ2-5,TRBV2,CASSGGRQETQYF
12,TRBJ1-4,TRBV29-1,CSVQGVDEKLFF
14,TRBJ2-5,TRBV2,CASSDRGGAETQYF
12,TRBJ2-5,TRBV10-3,CAISTGFGTQYF
13,TRBJ2-1,TRBV29-1,CSVPSPTTNEQFF
15,TRBJ1-3,TRBV4-1,CASSQGQGTGNTIYF
14,TRBJ2-1,TRBV7-7,CASSEGLQGNEQFF
11,TRBJ2-1,TRBV20-1,CSAKGLNWQFF
13,TRBJ2-6,TRBV30,CAWSLSGANVLTF
14,TRBJ2-4,TRBV14,CASSPDLNWNIQYF
16,TRBJ1-5,TRBV28,CASSSTAGMLNQPQHF
15,TRBJ2-7,TRBV6-5,CASRAGHTSSYEQYF
15,TRBJ2-7,TRBV5-1,CASSLSGTSLYEQYF
14,TRBJ1-4,TRBV7-9,CASSLGPRNEKLFF
13,TRBJ2-1,TRBV7-2,CASSLGTYNEQFF